A selection of T cell receptor beta chains follows, all from one sample in a study of blood T cells in healthy people across ages. TCRdb ran MiXCR on the 5' RACE reads and lists one entry per CDR3 protein. The sample records over 600,000 distinct CDR3 sequences, around 38% being singletons. The sequenced material came from blood. All receptors derive from a man older than 75 in good health. CDR3s include the opening cysteine and the closing phenylalanine or tryptophan. A D gene is named only where the DNA matches it firmly. Only part of the rows carry a size: once, few, many, or a class if the clone is expanded.

d_call	j_call	v_call	clone_size	cdr3_nt	cdr3_aa
TRBD2	TRBJ2-5	TRBV7-2	NA	TGTGCCAGCAGGTCTAGGCGGGGGGAGTTCTACAATGAGCAGTACTTC	CASRSRRGEFYNEQYF
NA	TRBJ2-2	TRBV6-5	NA	TGTGCCGGCAGTTTCTTCGCTCGGGTCTCCGGGGAGCTGTTTTTT	CAGSFFARVSGELFF
TRBD1	TRBJ1-5	TRBV20-1	NA	TGCAGTGCTAGAGTTGGGACAGGGGATCAGCCCCAGCATTTT	CSARVGTGDQPQHF
NA	TRBJ2-1	TRBV5-1	NA	TGCGCCAGCAGCGGGGGACCCTCAGGGGATGAGCAGTTCTTC	CASSGGPSGDEQFF
NA	TRBJ2-3	TRBV7-2	NA	TGTGCCAGCAGCTTATTAGGGCCGACTGGCACAGATACGCAGTATTTT	CASSLLGPTGTDTQYF
NA	TRBJ2-3	TRBV4-1	NA	TGCGCCAGCAGCCAAGCTACGCCGGATACGCAGTATTTT	CASSQATPDTQYF
NA	TRBJ2-2	TRBV4-2	NA	TGTGCCAGCAGCCAAGATAGAGGAATCAGGGAGCTGTTTTTT	CASSQDRGIRELFF
NA	TRBJ2-1	TRBV20-1	NA	TGCAGTGCTAGACTACCATCGGGAGCCAATGAGCAGTTCTTC	CSARLPSGANEQFF
NA	TRBJ1-1	TRBV28	NA	TGTGCCACCTATTGGAGGAACACTGAAGCTTTCTTT	CATYWRNTEAFF
TRBD1	TRBJ1-2	TRBV20-1	NA	TGCAGTGCTAGTCAGTCCAGGGGGAACTATGGCTACACCTTC	CSASQSRGNYGYTF
NA	TRBJ2-3	TRBV5-8	NA	TGTGCCAGCAATAAGGGATATCCTCGCACAGATACGCAGTATTTT	CASNKGYPRTDTQYF
NA	TRBJ1-2	TRBV2	NA	TGTGCCAGCAGTGAAGCGACTAGGAGATCCCATGGCTACACCTTC	CASSEATRRSHGYTF
NA	TRBJ1-2	TRBV28	NA	TGTGCCAGCAGTCGACAGCAAATCGGAGTTTATGGCTACACCTTC	CASSRQQIGVYGYTF
NA	TRBJ2-1	TRBV6-4	NA	TGTGCCAGCAGTGACTCGGGAATTAACCACAATGAGCAGTTCTTC	CASSDSGINHNEQFF
NA	TRBJ2-2	TRBV29-1	NA	TGCAGCGTCGTTACCCCCGCGATCCTTACGAGCACCGGGGAGCTGTTTTTT	CSVVTPAILTSTGELFF
TRBD1	TRBJ2-3	TRBV5-1	NA	TGCGCCAGCAGCTTGGTGGACAGGCCTAGCACAGATACGCAGTATTTT	CASSLVDRPSTDTQYF
NA	TRBJ1-1	TRBV7-9	NA	TGTGCCAGCAGCGCACCACGGGCCGCTGAAGCTTTCTTT	CASSAPRAAEAFF
TRBD2	TRBJ2-5	TRBV20-1	NA	TGCAGTATAAATAGCGGGGGCCAAGAGACCCAGTACTTC	CSINSGGQETQYF
NA	TRBJ2-4	TRBV7-2	NA	TGTGCCAGCAGCCCCACCGTAGCGTTTTATGAGCAGTACTTC	CASSPTVAFYEQYF
NA	TRBJ2-3	TRBV28	NA	TGTGTCAGCAGTTTGTCGGGTATCAGTTCAGATACGCAGTATTTT	CVSSLSGISSDTQYF
NA	TRBJ2-5	TRBV20-1	few	TGCAGTGCTCTCTCGGGGCAGCAAGAGACCCAGTACTTC	CSALSGQQETQYF
TRBD2	TRBJ2-1	TRBV10-3	NA	TGTGCCATCAGTCTCACTAGCGGGGCTTCCACCTCCTACAATGAGCAGTTCTTC	CAISLTSGASTSYNEQFF
NA	TRBJ2-1	TRBV7-2	NA	TGTGCCAGCACCCGAAGGGGTTGGGGCTACAATGAGCAGTTCTTC	CASTRRGWGYNEQFF
TRBD1	TRBJ2-7	TRBV4-1	many	TGCGCCAGCAGCCAAGACTCGGGACAGACCTACGAGCAGTACTTC	CASSQDSGQTYEQYF
NA	TRBJ2-7	TRBV28	NA	TGTGCCAGCAGTTTTGACGGGGTTGAAAGCGAGCAGTACTTC	CASSFDGVESEQYF
TRBD2	TRBJ2-7	TRBV6-2/TRBV6-3	NA	TGTGCCAGCAGTGCGTTAGCGGGCCTCTCCTACAATGAGCAGTACTTC	CASSALAGLSYNEQYF
TRBD2	TRBJ2-1	TRBV5-1	NA	TGCGCCAGCAGCTGGGATGTAGCGGGAGGTTACAATGAGCAGTTCTTC	CASSWDVAGGYNEQFF
NA	TRBJ2-3	TRBV20-1	once	TGCAGTGCTGCCCCCCGCACAGATACGCAGTATTTT	CSAAPRTDTQYF
TRBD1	TRBJ2-7	TRBV6-1	few	TGTGCCAGCAAGACCCCGGGACAGGGCTCCTACGAGCAGTACTTC	CASKTPGQGSYEQYF
NA	TRBJ2-3	TRBV20-1	NA	TGCAGTGCTCTCAGGGACTTAAGCACAGATACGCAGTATTTT	CSALRDLSTDTQYF
NA	TRBJ1-1	TRBV6-2/TRBV6-3	few	TGTGCCAGCAGCCCCCTCCCCAACACTGAAGCTTTCTTT	CASSPLPNTEAFF
TRBD1	TRBJ2-7	TRBV6-5	NA	TGTGCCAGCAGCTCCGGGACAGGGGGCTTAGAGCAGTACTTC	CASSSGTGGLEQYF
TRBD2	TRBJ2-7	TRBV15	NA	TGTGCCACCAGCAGCGGTAGCGGGCTCGAGCAGTACTTC	CATSSGSGLEQYF
TRBD1	TRBJ1-5	TRBV27	NA	TGTGCCAGCAGTGTACGAGGGACAGCTAACAATCAGCCCCAGCATTTT	CASSVRGTANNQPQHF
TRBD2	TRBJ2-1	TRBV6-5	few	TGTGCCAGCAGTTCCCCACGAGCGGGGGGTTTTAATGAGCAGTTCTTC	CASSSPRAGGFNEQFF
TRBD2	TRBJ2-3	TRBV9	few	TGTGCCAGCAGCGTAGTTCCTGCAACTAGCGGGAGCTCAGATACGCAGTATTTT	CASSVVPATSGSSDTQYF
NA	TRBJ2-1	TRBV4-2	NA	TGTGCCAGCAGAGGCGAGTGGGTGCTCTTCAATGAGCAGTTCTTC	CASRGEWVLFNEQFF
TRBD1	TRBJ2-3	TRBV20-1	NA	TGCAGTGCTAGAGATTTGCGGCAGGGGGCAGATACGCAGTATTTT	CSARDLRQGADTQYF
NA	TRBJ2-7	TRBV6-2/TRBV6-3	NA	TGTGCCAGCAGTTTACAGACCCTCTACGAGCAGTACTTC	CASSLQTLYEQYF
TRBD1	TRBJ2-7	TRBV20-1	few	TGCAGTGCTAGAGGGGATACCGGGACAGGCTACGAGCAGTACTTC	CSARGDTGTGYEQYF
NA	TRBJ1-1	TRBV7-9	once	TGTGCCAGCAGCGAATCTATTGCCGCTGAAGCTTTCTTT	CASSESIAAEAFF
NA	TRBJ2-1	TRBV3-1	NA	TGTGCCAGCAGCCAATTGGTCGCTAGCAGCGGCAATGAGCAGTTCTTC	CASSQLVASSGNEQFF
NA	TRBJ1-1	TRBV29-1	few	TGCAGCGTTGAAGGGTCCTTTGCGGACACTGAAGCTTTCTTT	CSVEGSFADTEAFF
TRBD1	TRBJ1-2	TRBV6-2/TRBV6-3	NA	TGTGCCAGCAGCGCCTGGGCAGGGGGGCGCCGGAACTATGGCTACACCTTC	CASSAWAGGRRNYGYTF
TRBD1	TRBJ2-7	TRBV5-1	NA	TGCGCCAGCAGCCCGCGACAGGGGCAATCCTACGAGCAGTACTTC	CASSPRQGQSYEQYF
TRBD1	TRBJ1-2	TRBV4-2	NA	TGTGCCAGCATCCCTGGCGGACAGGGGGATAACTATGGCTACACCTTC	CASIPGGQGDNYGYTF
NA	TRBJ2-7	TRBV6-2/TRBV6-3	many	TGTGCCAGTTCCACAGTCTACGAGCAGTACTTC	CASSTVYEQYF
TRBD1	TRBJ1-5	TRBV6-2/TRBV6-3	NA	TGTGCCAGCAGGGGGGACAGTTCCAATCAGCCCCAGCATTTT	CASRGDSSNQPQHF
NA	TRBJ2-5	TRBV5-1	NA	TGCGCCAGCAGCTGGGCCGCGACTAGGCAAGAGACCCAATACTTC	CASSWAATRQETQYF
TRBD1	TRBJ2-7	TRBV20-1	few	TGCAGTGCTACGGGACAGGGAGTCTACGAGCAGTACTTC	CSATGQGVYEQYF
NA	TRBJ2-4	TRBV10-3	NA	TGTGCCATCAGTGCCGTAAACGGACAAAACGGGCAGTACTTC	CAISAVNGQNGQYF
NA	TRBJ2-1	TRBV9	NA	TGTGCCAGCAGCCCACAGGCAGCAAGCTCCTACAATGAGCAGTTCTTC	CASSPQAASSYNEQFF
NA	TRBJ2-1	TRBV24-1	many	TGTGCCACCAGTGATTCGGGCCCGTATAAAGATGAGCAGTTCTTC	CATSDSGPYKDEQFF
NA	TRBJ2-3	TRBV10-3	NA	TGTGCCATCAACGGCCCCGGGCCAGATACGCAGTATTTT	CAINGPGPDTQYF
NA	TRBJ1-5	TRBV6-2/TRBV6-3	NA	TGTGCCAGCAGTTTGTCGGAACCATATAGCAATCAGCCCCAGCATTTT	CASSLSEPYSNQPQHF